The present TCR beta chain was sequenced within a study of long-term antiretroviral therapy in people with HIV. Points from the study as a whole: Researchers lacked any data on ART adherence, viral resistance or therapy changes. Diversity remained lower than transplant donor controls, even though it increased after ART. CDR3 lengths in HIV samples spanned a narrower range than controls.

For this clone: The antigen remains undetermined.

The assay, immunoSEQ v3.0, was run at survey level. Sequencing was performed with immunoSEQ multiplex PCR; in TCRdb, only in-frame clones are kept and a portion is missing. Here the sample spans 15,000 to 20,000 clones, approximately 79% being singletons. The sequenced sample was unsorted PBMCs, obtained 0.1 years after starting antiretroviral therapy. This TCR was recovered from a young man with HIV.

The chain's CDR3 is CASSLVSDGYTF. For the CDR3, the DNA is TGTGCCAGCAGCTTAGTATCGGATGGCTACACCTTC. The chain is built from TRBV7-6 and TRBJ1-2; no reliable D call. Germline V lookup: CDR1 SGHVS, CDR2 FNYEAQ. The V gene lost 1 base and the J gene lost 6 bases, with 6 bases spanning the gap. The CDR3 length is 12 residues. Looking up the rest from reference TRBV7-6 and TRBJ1-2 gives the full variable domain: GAGVSQSPRYKVTKRGQDVALRCDPISGHVSLYWYRQALGQGPEFLTYFNYEAQQDKSGLPNDRFSAERPEGSISTLTIQRTEQRDSAMYRCASSLVSDGYTFGSGTRLTVV.